What follows are 7 T cell receptor beta chains derived from one specimen sequenced in a study of chemoradiotherapy in HPV16-positive cancers. Method: immunoSEQ multiplex PCR; TCRdb's copy keeps in-frame clones and lacks some. The sample consists of about 22,000 clones, just under 95% of them appearing once. The sequences come from blood, collected from a patient who underwent chemoradiotherapy. Receptors originate from a human donor with HPV-associated anogenital cancer.

The chain joins TRBV7-9 to TRBJ2-5; no definite D call. This CDR3 is built from 11 residues. V was shortened by 3 bases and J by 4 bases, with 3 bases between the two germline ends. Germline loops: CDR1 SEHNR, CDR2 FQNEAQ (reference sequence). The CDR3 DNA reads TGTGCCAGCAGCTTCGGAGAGACCCAGTACTTC. This gives the protein CASSFGETQYF.

The CDR3 nucleotides read TGTGCCAGTAAATGGACGGTGAACACTGAAGCTTTCTTT. Amino acids: CASKWTVNTEAFF. The gene calls are TRBV19 and TRBJ1-1; D not resolved. Trimming shortened V by 7 bases and J by 0 bases, and 9 bases separated the two germline ends. CDR3 length: 13 residues. Per the germline V gene, CDR1 is LNHDA and CDR2 is SQIVND (reference sequence).

Here the CDR3 DNA reads TGTGCCAGCATCATGACCTGGGATAATTCACCCCTCCACTTT. Protein product: CASIMTWDNSPLHF. The rearrangement links TRBV21-1 to TRBJ1-6. TRBV21-1 is annotated as a pseudogene. The CDR3 totals 14 residues.

The V gene is TRBV6-1, the J gene TRBJ1-1; no reliable D call. This CDR3 is built from 14 residues. Germline CDR1 and CDR2: MNHNS and SASEGT. V shed 2 bases and J shed 1 base, with 8 bases lying between them. The CDR3, as DNA: TGTGCCAGCAGTGAATTCGGCGAGAACACTGAAGCTTTCTTT. Encoded protein: CASSEFGENTEAFF.

V usage is TRBV15 and J usage is TRBJ2-6; 7 bases align to TRBD1. CDR3 length: 18 amino acids. After removal of 3 bases from V and 0 bases from J, the junction contained 8 bases not matched to a gene. CDR1 and CDR2 (germline): LNHNV, YYDKDF (reference sequence). The CDR3 protein is CATSRGDSAVSGANVLTF. In DNA, the CDR3 is TGTGCCACCAGCAGGGGGGACAGCGCCGTCTCTGGGGCCAACGTCCTGACTTTC.

The rearrangement joins TRBV19 to TRBJ1-4; a weak D match, TRBD1 (5 bases). This CDR3 has 13 amino acids. The V gene's germline CDR1 is LNHDA and CDR2 SQIVND (reference sequence). The V gene lost 3 bases and the J gene lost 5 bases, with 7 bases spanning the gap. The CDR3: CASSISGNEKLFF. In DNA form, the CDR3 reads TGTGCCAGTAGTATCTCAGGGAATGAAAAACTGTTTTTT.

The chain carries TRBV29-1 and TRBJ2-3; D remains ambiguous. The ends were cut back, 2 bases at V and 4 bases at J, with 7 bases in the middle. CDR3 size: 12 residues. Looked up from germline, CDR1 is SQVTM and CDR2 is ANQGSEA. The CDR3 DNA reads as TGCAGCGTTGAAAGCGTTTCAGATACGCAGTATTTT. Translation: CSVESVSDTQYF.